The subject of this entry is one T cell receptor (beta chain). Which antigen it targets is not known. Per-nucleotide qualities are absent, and no much larger clonotype sits a single base away. Spanning cysteine to phenylalanine, the CDR3 consists of 13 amino acids. The read is trimmed to its CDR3 DNA, 39 bases read in frame from base 1. In the germline V gene, CDR1 corresponds to MNHGY and CDR2 to SAAAGT. These data belong to a study of blood T cells in healthy people across ages (dated by TCRdb to 2015 to 2017). Describing the broader study: In model experiments, template switching captured about one uniquely barcoded TCR beta cDNA molecule for every two T cells. Age-related changes in TCR beta repertoire diversity were measured in the study by deep sequencing normalized with unique cDNA molecular identifiers. The donors were split into four age groups: young (average 16 years), middle-aged (nearly 40), aged (about 56) and long-lived (about 74). To avoid experimental bias, donors of different ages were randomly spread across the sequencing lanes. For two donors (one aged 18 to 30 and one aged 80 or older), the study analyzed two additional independent replicas of 1 million unique cDNA reads from the same blood draw.

The approximately 39 donors, aged roughly 6 to 95 years, were systemically healthy Caucasian individuals from Russia. Each donor gave ten milliliters of peripheral blood, drawn into EDTA-treated Vacutainer tubes. Ficoll-Paque density-gradient centrifugation was used to isolate PBMCs, with at least 7 million obtained per sample. Total RNA was extracted from PBMCs with Trizol reagent, with at least 5 micrograms obtained per sample. The percentages of naive CD45RAhigh/CD27high T cells were determined by flow cytometry on a PBMC aliquot from every donor. Beyond this particular receptor, the publication reports: Compared with the aged group, the long-lived group had more naive CD4+ T cells, fewer expanded clones and increased TCR diversity, a pattern suggesting age selection. The percentage of naive T cells measured by flow cytometry correlated strongly with observed TCR beta diversity. Estimates of total diversity based on one million sequenced T cells were considered lower bounds and underestimates. Observed TCR beta diversity per million T cells fell roughly linearly with age, and a significant reduction was already apparent by age around 39. Because profiling used bulk unsorted PBMCs, naive and antigen-experienced compartments could not be compared conclusively. Because the CMV infection status of the donors was unknown, age-related changes in expanded clonotypes may potentially have been confounded.

Library generation was performed with 5' RACE. Instrument used: Illumina HiSeq 2500. A second PCR of about 6 to 11 cycles was performed with a sample-barcoded 5' primer and a J-beta primer mix. A unique molecular identifier was introduced onto each TCR beta cDNA molecule by a template-switch 5' adaptor carrying 12 random nucleotides. At least 2.5 million CDR3-containing paired-end reads were obtained from each sample. The Mint cDNA synthesis kit, primed by a TRBC-specific oligonucleotide, was used to synthesize first-strand cDNA from all RNA. After uracil-DNA glycosylase treatment, a first 18-cycle PCR used universal primers M1SS and BC2_uni_R on all cDNA. The authors processed their data as follows. For normalization, 1 million high-quality reads, each with a distinct molecular identifier, were randomly selected from each sample. Instead of being binned into consensus sequences, reads with shared molecular identifiers were discarded. MiTCR, set to a Q25 quality threshold and the strictest error-elimination algorithm, was used for CDR3 identification, clonotype clustering and error correction. A nonparametric unseen species model with Euler transformation was used to estimate lower-bound total TCR beta diversity. TCRdb reanalyzed the raw reads on its own, using fastp at Q25 for trimming and MiXCR for clone calling, and kept in-frame beta chains. Rows are combined by CDR3 protein, so each entry shows the most common genes and DNA. TCRdb's processing, not the authors', yielded these V and J calls. The sample table shows about 1.6 million distinct CDR3 sequences, and about 32% are seen once. The ten largest account for over 9% of the sample.

The sequenced material came from blood. Rearrangement joined TRBV6-8 to TRBJ2-4; the D region may be TRBD1 or TRBD2, each matching 5 bases equally. The DNA end is more similar to TRBJ2-7, so the J call may be wrong. This receptor was obtained from a woman in her twenties or thirties in good health. For the CDR3, the sequence is CASSYQGDHEQYF. The sequenced DNA is TGTGCCAGCAGTTATCAAGGGGACCACGAGCAGTACTTC.